The rows below give T cell receptor beta chains drawn from one sample of a study of T cell changes during pregnancy in multiple sclerosis. Assay: immunoSEQ multiplex PCR; the TCRdb copy retains only in-frame clones and omits some. The table lists 45,000 or so clones, nearly 90% of them singletons. Source: CD4+ T cells from peripheral blood mononuclear cells, taken after pregnancy. The receptor source for this set is a female donor with multiple sclerosis, enrolled in a pregnancy study. Each CDR3 is given with its conserved first and last residue. The D gene is left open where the match is weak. Only part of the rows carry a size: once, few, many, or a class if the clone is expanded.

clone size	J gene	D gene	V gene	CDR3 protein	CDR3 DNA
NA	TRBJ2-2	TRBD1	TRBV6-1	CASSARGTGELFF	TGTGCCAGCAGTGCCAGGGGGACCGGGGAGCTGTTTTTT
NA	TRBJ2-7	TRBD2	TRBV4-1	CASSQDGISGSYEQYF	TGCGCCAGCAGCCAAGATGGAATTAGCGGGAGCTATGAGCAGTACTTC
NA	TRBJ2-1	NA	TRBV15	CATSRDRSVVTQQFF	TGTGCCACCAGCAGAGATCGTAGCGTGGTAACTCAGCAGTTCTTC
NA	TRBJ1-2	TRBD1	TRBV6-6	CASSRTGGSYGYTF	TGTGCCAGCAGCAGGACAGGGGGTTCCTATGGCTACACCTTC
NA	TRBJ2-2	TRBD2	TRBV9	CASSVSGSFTGELFF	TGTGCCAGCAGCGTTAGCGGGAGCTTCACCGGGGAGCTGTTTTTT
NA	TRBJ2-1	NA	TRBV28	CASSSPGGLAPEQFF	TGTGCCAGCAGTTCCCCCGGTGGGCTCGCTCCTGAGCAGTTCTTC
NA	TRBJ1-3	NA	TRBV5-1	CASGPGEGSGNTIYF	TGCGCCAGCGGCCCTGGTGAGGGCTCTGGAAACACCATATATTTT
NA	TRBJ2-2	TRBD2	TRBV18	CASKGTSGTVIGELFF	TGTGCCAGCAAGGGGACTAGCGGGACCGTAATCGGGGAGCTGTTTTTT
NA	TRBJ2-5	TRBD1	TRBV29-1	CSVGQASQETQYF	TGCAGCGTCGGACAGGCCTCCCAAGAGACCCAGTACTTC
NA	TRBJ1-4	TRBD1	TRBV7-2	CASSFRQGLTTNEKLFF	TGTGCCAGCAGCTTTAGACAGGGATTAACAACTAATGAAAAACTGTTTTTT
NA	TRBJ1-2	TRBD1	TRBV2	CASRSQGNYGYTF	TGTGCCAGCAGGTCACAGGGGAACTATGGCTACACCTTC
NA	TRBJ2-1	TRBD2	TRBV5-4	CASSSKTGLAGSYNEQFF	TGTGCCAGCAGCTCGAAGACCGGACTAGCGGGCTCCTACAATGAGCAGTTCTTC
NA	TRBJ2-2	NA	TRBV1	CTSSQRRTSGGSGELFF	TGCACCAGCAGCCAACGTCGGACTAGCGGCGGGTCCGGGGAGCTGTTTTTT
NA	TRBJ1-4	NA	TRBV6-1	CASTLTATNEKLFF	TGTGCCAGCACCTTGACAGCAACTAATGAAAAACTGTTTTTT
NA	TRBJ2-1	TRBD2	TRBV6-4	CASSARIGGGNEQFF	TGTGCCAGCAGTGCCAGGATTGGGGGGGGCAATGAGCAGTTCTTC
NA	TRBJ2-1	TRBD2	TRBV14	CASSQVRTGTNEQFF	TGTGCCAGCAGCCAAGTTCGGACCGGGACTAACGAGCAGTTCTTC
few	TRBJ2-7	NA	TRBV7-2	CASSRSGGYDEQYF	TGTGCCAGCAGCCGAAGCGGAGGGTATGACGAGCAGTACTTC
NA	TRBJ2-2	NA	TRBV11-2	CASTPIGSGELFF	TGTGCCAGCACCCCGATCGGGTCTGGGGAGCTGTTTTTT